These 13 T cell receptor beta chains share one sample of origin, sequenced in a study of CD8 T cells in Susac syndrome. Reverse transcription used about 0.45 to 1 ug RNA and random hexamers. TCRdb reprocessed the immunoSEQ multiplex PCR reads with MiXCR, giving one entry per CDR3 protein. The sample lists a few hundred thousand distinct CDR3 sequences; about 95% were seen once. Material for sequencing was CD4+ T cells from PBMCs. Every receptor here comes from a human donor with multiple sclerosis.

J is TRBJ2-7 and V is TRBV27, with TRBD2 matching 7 bases. CDR1 and CDR2 from the germline V gene are MNHEY and SMNVEV (reference sequence). The CDR3 has 13 amino acids. J lost 1 base, V lost 3 bases, and 0 bases had no gene match. Here the CDR3 DNA reads TGTGCCAGCAGTTTCGGGAGGTCCTACGAGCAGTACTTC. Translating gives CASSFGRSYEQYF.

This clonotype was counted a single time. The rearrangement uses TRBV20-1 and TRBJ1-1; TRBD1 aligns across 8 bases. V shed 5 bases and J 5 bases; nucleotides not matched to a gene: 13. There are 15 residues in the CDR3. CDR1 is DFQATT and CDR2 is SNEGSKA in the germline V gene (reference sequence). DNA for the CDR3: TGCAGTGCTGGGCGGGACAGGCCTATTAAGACTGAAGCTTTCTTT. It codes for CSAGRDRPIKTEAFF.

This chain links TRBV7-8 with TRBJ2-7, with D perhaps TRBD2 (7 bases). The CDR3 loop spans 15 amino acids. V was trimmed by 0 bases and J by 2 bases, leaving 11 bases between them. Looked up from germline, CDR1 is SGHVS and CDR2 is FQNEAQ. This CDR3 reads CASSLAGGDPYEQYF. CDR3 in DNA: TGTGCCAGCAGCTTAGCAGGGGGGGATCCCTACGAGCAGTACTTC. Full variable domain (missing parts from reference TRBV7-8 and TRBJ2-7): GAGVSQSPRYKVAKRGQDVALRCDPISGHVSLFWYQQALGQGPEFLTYFQNEAQLDKSGLPSDRFFAERPEGSVSTLKIQRTQQEDSAVYLCASSLAGGDPYEQYFGPGTRLTVT.

The DNA of the CDR3 is TGTGCCAGTTACCCAGGGGGGACTGAAGCTTTCTTT. Protein sequence: CASYPGGTEAFF. The V and J genes are TRBV2 and TRBJ1-1, with 7 bases matching TRBD1. The V gene end was trimmed by 9 bases and the J gene end by 5 bases; junction bases not matched to a gene: 6. The CDR3 is made up of 12 amino acids. CDR1 is SNHLY and CDR2 is FYNNEI in the germline V gene.

The chain combines TRBV29-1 with TRBJ1-5; no firm D call. Germline V gives CDR1 SQVTM, CDR2 ANQGSEA. CDR3 size: 12 residues. Trimming took 3 bases from V and 4 from J, leaving 7 bases between them. CDR3 sequence reads: CSVDGRNQPQHF. The CDR3 bases are TGCAGCGTTGACGGTAGAAATCAGCCCCAGCATTTT.

The V call is TRBV2, the J call TRBJ2-2; weak D call: TRBD2 (6 bases). Germline loops: CDR1 SNHLY, CDR2 FYNNEI. The CDR3 length is 14 residues. V gave up 3 bases and J gave up 7 bases, with 12 bases separating them. Here the CDR3 reads CASSDREAVGELFF. Written as DNA, the CDR3 is TGTGCCAGCAGTGATAGGGAGGCAGTCGGGGAGCTGTTTTTT.

The chain uses TRBV12-3 or TRBV12-4 and TRBJ1-4; 9 bases fit TRBD1. The CDR3 covers 16 residues. V lost 6 bases, J lost 4 bases, and 9 bases stayed unmatched. The CDR3 DNA is TGTGCCAGCAGACGCGGACAGGGGACCTATAATGAAAAACTGTTTTTT. Its protein product is CASRRGQGTYNEKLFF.

V and J are TRBV3-1 and TRBJ2-3, with D unresolved. V lost 0 bases and J lost 0, with 10 bases in between. CDR3 length: 16 amino acids. CDR1 LGHDT and CDR2 YNNKEL come from the germline V gene (reference sequence). In DNA, the CDR3 is TGTGCCAGCAGCCAAGACACACAACTAAGCACAGATACGCAGTATTTT. Its protein product is CASSQDTQLSTDTQYF.

The chain carries TRBV29-1 and TRBJ2-1, with D perhaps given as TRBD1 or TRBD2 (5 bases each). In germline, CDR1 is SQVTM, CDR2 ANQGSEA. The ends were cut back, 4 bases at V and 8 bases at J, with 12 bases in the middle. This CDR3 contains 12 residues. CDR3 sequence: CSVVRGGDEQFF. As DNA, the CDR3 is TGCAGCGTTGTTCGGGGCGGCGATGAGCAGTTCTTC.

The CDR3 nucleotides are TGCAGCGTTGAAAGTCGGCCCCTAGGGAACAATGAGCAGTTCTTC. Amino acid sequence: CSVESRPLGNNEQFF. This sequence joins TRBV29-1 and TRBJ2-1; D is unclear. V lost 2 bases and J lost 5, with 16 bases in between. The CDR3 sequence is 15 residues long. Germline CDR1 is SQVTM and CDR2 is ANQGSEA.

The rearrangement links TRBV28 to TRBJ2-7; tentatively, D is TRBD2 (5 bases). The germline CDR1 and CDR2 sequences are MDHEN and SYDVKM. V was trimmed by 5 bases and J by 3 bases, leaving 8 bases between them. The CDR3 sequence is 12 residues long. CDR3 loop: CASSRGNYEQYF. CDR3 nucleotide sequence: TGTGCCAGCAGTCGGGGAAACTACGAGCAGTACTTC. The variable domain in full, with the rest retrieved from reference TRBV28 and TRBJ2-7, is DVKVTQSSRYLVKRTGEKVFLECVQDMDHENMFWYRQDPGLGLRLIYFSYDVKMKEKGDIPEGYSVSREKKERFSLILESASTNQTSMYLCASSRGNYEQYFGPGTRLTVT.

The rearrangement uses TRBV10-3 and TRBJ2-5; D is ambiguous. Germline loops: CDR1 ENHRY, CDR2 SYGVKD. This CDR3 comprises 12 residues. The V end was cut by 2 bases, the J end by 9 bases, with 10 bases between. The CDR3 DNA follows: TGTGCCATCAGTGAGAACACGTTAGCCCAGTACTTC. This codes for CAISENTLAQYF.

The chain has TRBV20-1 and TRBJ1-5; a weak D match, TRBD1 (5 bases). V was clipped by 3 bases and J by 6 bases, with 15 bases between them. Germline V CDR1 and CDR2: DFQATT, SNEGSKA (reference sequence). The CDR3 has 14 residues. Here the CDR3 DNA reads TGCAGTGCTAGTGCCGGGGGGTTCAGTCAGCCCCAGCATTTT. It codes for CSASAGGFSQPQHF.